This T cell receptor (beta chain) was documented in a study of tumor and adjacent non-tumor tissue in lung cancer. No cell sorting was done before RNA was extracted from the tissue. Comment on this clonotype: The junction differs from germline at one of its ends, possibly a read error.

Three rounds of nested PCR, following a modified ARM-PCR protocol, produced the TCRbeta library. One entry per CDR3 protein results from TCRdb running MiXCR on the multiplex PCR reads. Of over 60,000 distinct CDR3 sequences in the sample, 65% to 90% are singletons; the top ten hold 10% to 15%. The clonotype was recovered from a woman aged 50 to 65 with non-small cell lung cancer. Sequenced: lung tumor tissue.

The CDR3 spells CVSSLVSSQKYGYTF. For the CDR3, the DNA is TGTGTCAGCAGCTTGGTATCCAGTCAGAAGTATGGCTACACCTTC. The V and J genes are TRBV5-5 and TRBJ1-2, with unresolved D. The CDR3 consists of 15 residues. Germline V CDR1 and CDR2: SGHKS, YYEKEE (reference sequence).